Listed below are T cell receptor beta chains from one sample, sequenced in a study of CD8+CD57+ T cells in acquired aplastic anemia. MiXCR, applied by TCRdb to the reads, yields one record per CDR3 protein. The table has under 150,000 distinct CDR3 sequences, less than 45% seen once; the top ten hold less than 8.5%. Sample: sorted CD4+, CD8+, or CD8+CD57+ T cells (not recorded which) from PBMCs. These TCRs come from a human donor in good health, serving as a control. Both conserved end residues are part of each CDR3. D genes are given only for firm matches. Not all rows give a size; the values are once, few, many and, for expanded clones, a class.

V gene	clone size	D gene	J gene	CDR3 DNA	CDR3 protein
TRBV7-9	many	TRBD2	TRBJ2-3	TGTGCCAGCAGCTTATCGCGCGGGAGGGAGATAGATACGCAGTATTTT	CASSLSRGREIDTQYF
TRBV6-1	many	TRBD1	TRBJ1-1	TGTGCCAGCAGTGTAGGGACAGCGCTTATGAACACTGAAGCTTTCTTT	CASSVGTALMNTEAFF
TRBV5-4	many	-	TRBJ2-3	TGTGCCAGCAGCTTGAGGCTAGCCGCAGATACGCAGTATTTT	CASSLRLAADTQYF
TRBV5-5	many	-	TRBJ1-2	TGTGCCAGCAGCTTGGTACGGCAGCCACAGAACTATGGCTACACCTTC	CASSLVRQPQNYGYTF
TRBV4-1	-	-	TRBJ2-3	TGCGCCAGCAGCCAAGATCTTGCTCGGACAGATACGCAGTATTTT	CASSQDLARTDTQYF
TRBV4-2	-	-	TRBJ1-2	TGTGCCAGCAGTGATACAGGGTTGGACGGATACTACACCTTC	CASSDTGLDGYYTF
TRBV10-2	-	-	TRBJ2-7	TGCGCCAGCAGTGACAGGGAATCCGAGCAGTACTTC	CASSDRESEQYF
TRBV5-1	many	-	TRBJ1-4	TGCGCCAGCAGCTTGGAGGGGGTGAATGAAAAACTGTTTTTT	CASSLEGVNEKLFF
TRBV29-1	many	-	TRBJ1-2	TGCAGCGTCCGACCCCGGGGCGAGAATGGCTACACCTTC	CSVRPRGENGYTF
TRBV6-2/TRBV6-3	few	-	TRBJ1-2	TGTGCCAGCGCCATGGACGGTGCTGGTGGCTACACCTTC	CASAMDGAGGYTF
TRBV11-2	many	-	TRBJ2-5	TGTGCCAGCAGCCCTACGACGTCCCTTGCGTACTTC	CASSPTTSLAYF
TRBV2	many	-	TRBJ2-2	TGTGCCGGCAGACCGGGACCCAGTGTTCACGGGGAGCTGTTTTTT	CAGRPGPSVHGELFF
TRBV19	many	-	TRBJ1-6	TGTGCCAGTAGCGACAGAAATTCACCCCTCCACTTT	CASSDRNSPLHF
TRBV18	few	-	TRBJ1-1	TGTGCCAGCTCAGGCGATAGGGACACTGAAGCTTTCTTT	CASSGDRDTEAFF
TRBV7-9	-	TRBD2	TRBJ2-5	TGTGCCAGCACAGGGACTAGCGGGGGGGCGTCGAAGACCCAGTACTTC	CASTGTSGGASKTQYF
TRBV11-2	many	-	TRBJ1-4	TGTGCCAGCAGCCCACGGGGATTAACTAATGAAAAACTGTTTTTT	CASSPRGLTNEKLFF
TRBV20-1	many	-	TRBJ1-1	TGCAGTGCTAGACAGGGAGGGAACACTGAAGCTTTCTTT	CSARQGGNTEAFF
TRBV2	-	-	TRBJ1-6	TGTGCCAGCAGTGTTGATCCGTCGTCAAATAATTCACCCCTCCACTTT	CASSVDPSSNNSPLHF
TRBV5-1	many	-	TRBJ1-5	TGCGCCAGCAGCATTGGTAGCAATCAGCCCCAGCATTTT	CASSIGSNQPQHF
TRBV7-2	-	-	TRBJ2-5	TGTGCCAGCAGCTTAGTAGGGTCAGTCCCTCAAGAGACCCAGTACTTC	CASSLVGSVPQETQYF
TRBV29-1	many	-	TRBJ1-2	TGCAGCGTTGAAGATCCCTGGGGCTATGGCTACACCTTC	CSVEDPWGYGYTF
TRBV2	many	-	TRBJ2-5	TGTGCCAGCAGTGAATTGGCCTTGGGCGTTGAGACCCAGTACTTC	CASSELALGVETQYF
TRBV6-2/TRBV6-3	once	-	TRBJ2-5	TGTGCCAGCAGACGTCAGGGCCAAGAGACCCAGTACTTC	CASRRQGQETQYF
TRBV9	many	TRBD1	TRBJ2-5	TGTGCCAGCAGCGTAGGGGGACAGGGAGGGAACCAAGAGACCCAGTACTTC	CASSVGGQGGNQETQYF
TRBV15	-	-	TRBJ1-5	TGTGCCACCAGCAGAGATCGGGACATTAGGAATCAGCCCCAGCATTTT	CATSRDRDIRNQPQHF
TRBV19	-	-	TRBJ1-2	TGTGCCAGTAGTTCCTGGGACCGACTCCACTATGGCTACACCTTC	CASSSWDRLHYGYTF
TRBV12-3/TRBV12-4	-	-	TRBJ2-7	TGTGCCAGCAGTCGAGGGGGGCTATACGAGCAGTACTTC	CASSRGGLYEQYF
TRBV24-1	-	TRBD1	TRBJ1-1	TGTGCCACCAGCTCCGGGACAGGGGTTGGGACTGAAGCTTTCTTT	CATSSGTGVGTEAFF
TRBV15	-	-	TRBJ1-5	TGTGCCACCAGCAGGATTTTGGAGGTGGTCAATCAGCCCCAGCACTTT	CATSRILEVVNQPQHF
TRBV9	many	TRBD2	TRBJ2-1	TGTGCCAGCAGCGTCTCGACTAGCGGGGGGGCTCGGTACAATGAGCAGTTCTTC	CASSVSTSGGARYNEQFF
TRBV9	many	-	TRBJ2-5	TGTGCCAGCACCCCCGGCAGGGGCCAAGAGACCCAGTACTTC	CASTPGRGQETQYF
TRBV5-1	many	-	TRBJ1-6	TGCGCCAGCAGGGGTATCAATTCACCCCTCCACTTT	CASRGINSPLHF
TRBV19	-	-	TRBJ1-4	TGTGCCAGTAGTATGACAGAGGTTAATGAAAAACTGTTTTTT	CASSMTEVNEKLFF
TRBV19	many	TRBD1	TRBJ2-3	TGTGCCAGTAGTCTCGGACAGGGATTACCCACAGATACGCAGTATTTT	CASSLGQGLPTDTQYF
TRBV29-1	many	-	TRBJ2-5	TGCAGCGTTGAGAGGGGGTGGGGTGAAGAGACCCAGTACTTC	CSVERGWGEETQYF
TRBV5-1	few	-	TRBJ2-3	TGCGCCAGCAGCTGGGAGACCCCGGGGGCCCCAGATACGCAGTATTTT	CASSWETPGAPDTQYF
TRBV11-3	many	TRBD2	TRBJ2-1	TGTGCCAGCAGCTTGACTAGCGGGAGCTCCTACAATGAGCAGTTCTTC	CASSLTSGSSYNEQFF
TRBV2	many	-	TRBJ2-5	TGTGCCAGCAGATGGGGTATCTTGGAGACCCAGTACTTC	CASRWGILETQYF
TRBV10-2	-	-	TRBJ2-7	TGCGCCAGCAGTGACCAGATCTCCTACGAGCAGTACTTC	CASSDQISYEQYF
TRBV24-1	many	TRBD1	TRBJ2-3	TGTGCCACCAGTGATCCTCGGACAGGCCGGGTGGAAAGGAATACGCAGTATTTT	CATSDPRTGRVERNTQYF
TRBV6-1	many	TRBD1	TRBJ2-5	TGTGCCACCTTGGACAGGACGTCGGAGACCCAGTACTTC	CATLDRTSETQYF
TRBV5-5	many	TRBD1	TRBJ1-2	TGTGCCAGCAGCTTGGCTGGGACAGATTATGGCTACACCTTC	CASSLAGTDYGYTF
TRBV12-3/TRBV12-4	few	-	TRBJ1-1	TGTGCCAGCAGTTTATTCGGGACTGAAGCTCTCTTT	CASSLFGTEALF
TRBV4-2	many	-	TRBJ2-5	TGTGCCAGCAGCCCTCTAAAGGGGGGGAAGGAGACCCAGTACTTC	CASSPLKGGKETQYF
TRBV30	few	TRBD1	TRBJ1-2	TGTGCCTGGAGTGTAGGGACAGTCTATGGCTACACCTTC	CAWSVGTVYGYTF
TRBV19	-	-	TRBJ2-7	TGTGCCAGTAGTACTGTGTCAGGTAGCGCCTACGAGCAGTACTTC	CASSTVSGSAYEQYF
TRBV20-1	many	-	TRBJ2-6	TGCAGTGCTAGAGCCCCAACCCGCTCTGGGGCCAACGTCCTGACTTTC	CSARAPTRSGANVLTF
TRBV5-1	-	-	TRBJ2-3	TGCGCCAGCAGCCCTCTGGATTGGGCAGATACGCAGTATTTT	CASSPLDWADTQYF
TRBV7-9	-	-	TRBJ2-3	TGTGCCAGCAGCCGAGTGGACACAGATACGCAGTATTTT	CASSRVDTDTQYF
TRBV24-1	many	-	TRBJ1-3	TGTGCCACCACACCGTCAACCATATATTTT	CATTPSTIYF
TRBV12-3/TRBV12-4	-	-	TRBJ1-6	TGTGCCAGCAGTTCCGGGCTCGGTTCACCCCTCCACTTT	CASSSGLGSPLHF
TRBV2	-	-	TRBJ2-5	TGTGCCACCCGTAGAACCTCCCCCCGACAGCAGTACTTC	CATRRTSPRQQYF